This is a list of T cell receptor beta chains from one sample in a study of blood T cell repertoires in COVID-19. Here immunoSEQ multiplex PCR was the method, and the copy in TCRdb shows in-frame clones only, minus some. This table has tens of thousands of clones, 65% to 85% appearing once. What was sequenced was peripheral blood. The receptors here all came from a woman over 75 with active or convalescent COVID-19. The CDR3 runs from the conserved cysteine through the conserved F or W. Each record gives: J gene, V gene, D gene, clone size, CDR3 DNA, CDR3 protein. D genes are given only for firm matches. The listing skips clone size in some rows; elsewhere it reads once, few, many or a size class.

TRBJ1-2	TRBV6-2/TRBV6-3	TRBD1	many	TGTGCCAGCAGCTTACGCAGGGGGCACGACTATGGCTACACCTTC	CASSLRRGHDYGYTF
TRBJ1-1	TRBV27	.	.	TGTGCCAGCAGTTTAAATTCGGAGGCCCTAGCTTTCTTT	CASSLNSEALAFF
TRBJ1-1	TRBV9	.	.	TGTGCCAGCAGCCGGGGGGGCGACACTGAAGCTTTCTTT	CASSRGGDTEAFF
TRBJ2-7	TRBV13	.	.	TGTGCCAGCAGCACGGACGGGACCTACGAGCAGTACTTC	CASSTDGTYEQYF
TRBJ1-4	TRBV5-1	.	.	TGCGCCAGCAGCGCAACAGGGTCTACTAATGAAAAACTGTTTTTT	CASSATGSTNEKLFF
TRBJ2-7	TRBV21-1	.	.	TGTGCCAGCAGCAGATTCAGGTTAGAGTCCTACGAGCAGTACTTC	CASSRFRLESYEQYF
TRBJ1-3	TRBV20-1	.	.	TGCAGTGCTAGTACCTCCCGGGGTATTGGAAACACCATATATTTT	CSASTSRGIGNTIYF
TRBJ1-2	TRBV5-1	.	few	TGCGCCAGCAGCTTGGTTCAAGGGGCCGCCTATGGCTACACCTTC	CASSLVQGAAYGYTF
TRBJ1-4	TRBV6-5	.	.	TGTGCCAGCAAAGCGGGTATGATAGAAAAACTGTTTTTT	CASKAGMIEKLFF
TRBJ1-1	TRBV5-1	.	.	TGCGCCAGCAGCTTGGCCCGGGAGTCCACTGAAGCTTTCTTT	CASSLARESTEAFF
TRBJ2-2	TRBV5-1	.	.	TGCGCCAGCAGCCCATTTGGGGCTACCGTCAGCAGGAACACCGGGGAGCTGTTTTTT	CASSPFGATVSRNTGELFF
TRBJ2-1	TRBV29-1	.	.	TGCAGCGGTCTCGGGGGGCAAGCCTACAATGAGCAGTTCTTC	CSGLGGQAYNEQFF
TRBJ2-1	TRBV5-1	TRBD1	.	TGCGCCAGCAGCTACCAGACAGGGGCCCTAAAAGGGGAGCAGTTCTTC	CASSYQTGALKGEQFF
TRBJ2-2	TRBV2	TRBD1	.	TGTGCCAGCGGGGGACAGATAGACACCGGGGAGCTGTTTTTT	CASGGQIDTGELFF
TRBJ1-4	TRBV7-9	.	.	TGTGCCAGCAGCTTACGACAGACAACTAATGAAAAACTGTTTTTT	CASSLRQTTNEKLFF
TRBJ2-3	TRBV24-1	TRBD1	.	TGTGCCACCAGTGCCACAGGGGGCGGGACAGATACGCAGTATTTT	CATSATGGGTDTQYF
TRBJ2-4	TRBV6-1	.	.	TGTGCCAGCAGTGAAGCGCCGTCTGGGGGCGGCAAAAACATTCAGTACTTC	CASSEAPSGGGKNIQYF
TRBJ1-2	TRBV10-3	TRBD1	.	TGTGCCATCAGTGAGTGGACAGGGGAAATCGGTGCGGGAGGCTACACCTTC	CAISEWTGEIGAGGYTF
TRBJ2-3	TRBV4-1	TRBD2	once	TGCGCCAGCAGCCCGGGACTAGTAGGGGGTTATGCGCAGTATTTT	CASSPGLVGGYAQYF
TRBJ2-2	TRBV5-4	.	.	TGTGCCAGCGGCAGGGCATCGGACACCGGGGAGCTGTTTTTT	CASGRASDTGELFF
TRBJ1-5	TRBV6-5	TRBD1	.	TGTGCCAGCAGTTACCCCAGGGGGATTGATCAGCCCCAGCATTTT	CASSYPRGIDQPQHF
TRBJ1-6	TRBV19	.	.	TGTGCCAGTAGTGGCCAGGCCTCCTATAATTCACCCCTCCACTTT	CASSGQASYNSPLHF
TRBJ1-6	TRBV2	.	.	TGTGCCAGCGTCCAATCCCCCAATTCACCCCTCCACTTT	CASVQSPNSPLHF
TRBJ1-4	TRBV6-5	TRBD1	.	TGTGCCAGCCGACCGGGACAGGGAAATGAAAAACTGTTTTTT	CASRPGQGNEKLFF
TRBJ2-1	TRBV15	.	.	TGTGCCACCAGCAGAGTGGCAGGGATAAGTGAGCAGTTCTTC	CATSRVAGISEQFF